This TCR beta chain was sequenced for a study of shared clonotypes between healthy human individuals. Study-wide background: A couple of women and a few men aged 18 to 49 made up the donors.

Germline CDR1 is MDHEN and CDR2 is SYDVKM. The germline V and J ends were trimmed by 5 bases and 1 base, with 12 bases remaining between them. The CDR3 is 15 residues long. In regard to this clone: Its antigen is undetermined.

Study outcomes and limitations: Against clonotypes common to all four donors, non-shared ones had lower generation probabilities. Clonotype sharing among the donors was expected to vary with sequencing depth.

Clones were read by immunoSEQ multiplex PCR, and TCRdb kept only the in-frame ones, dropping some. The repertoire holds 2.3 million or so clones, with more than 85% as singletons. The study drew all its donors from Caucasian adults living in Nashville, Tennessee. The V gene is TRBV28, the J gene TRBJ1-3, with D perhaps TRBD1 (6 bases). This TCR came from a man aged 18 to 35 in good health. Some clones in this sample may be carry-over from other donors' samples. The sample consisted of naive CD4+ T cells from PBMCs. Subset meaning: CD45RA+ positively selected. The CDR3 sequence is CASSRKRGSGNTIYF. In DNA, the CDR3 is TGTGCCAGCAGTCGGAAGAGGGGGTCTGGAAACACCATATATTTT.